The 9 T cell receptor beta chains presented below share a single source sample, sequenced in a study of T cells in women clearing cervical HPV infection. Assay: immunoSEQ multiplex PCR; the TCRdb copy retains only in-frame clones and omits some. This sample's table reports roughly 24,000 clones. The sample consisted of blood buffy coat. The origin of the receptors is a woman between 18 and 70 years old with a cervical HPV16 infection that either progressed to CIN3+ or cleared (not recorded which).

Concerning this clone: The CDR3 end is not reached by the read, which stops 3 residues before it; the germline J gene fills it in. The chain couples TRBV20-1 to TRBJ2-5; maybe TRBD1 (6 bases). Germline CDR1 is DFQATT and CDR2 is SNEGSKA (reference sequence). Deletions cut 5 bases from V and 4 bases from J, with 14 bases between. The CDR3 is 13 residues long. The CDR3 spells CSAVIQGGETQYF. The sequenced CDR3 bases are TGCAGTGCTGTTATACAGGGCGGAGAGACC.

The CDR3 loop is CAWSVQGHEQYF. The part of the CDR3 DNA that was read is TGTGCCTGGAGTGTACAGGGGCACGAG. The V call is TRBV30, the J call TRBJ2-7; 7 bases align to TRBD1. The CDR3 end is not reached by the read, which stops 3 residues before it; the germline J gene fills it in. The CDR3 covers 12 residues. Germline V lookup: CDR1 GTSNPN, CDR2 SVGIG (reference sequence). J was trimmed by 5 bases and V by 0 bases; bases with no gene match: 1.

A word on this clone: The read ends 3 residues shy of where the CDR3 ends; the end is completed using the germline J gene. The rearrangement links TRBV5-1 to TRBJ2-6, with D perhaps matching TRBD2 (6 bases). This CDR3 has 14 residues. Germline CDR1 SGHRS, CDR2 YFSETQ. The V end was cut by 4 bases, the J end by 3 bases, with 8 bases between. Partial CDR3 DNA: TGCGCCAGCAGCGGGGGGTATGGGGCCAACGTC. It is translated as CASSGGYGANV. The complete CDR3 reads CASSGGYGANVLTF.

As for this clone: The CDR3 end falls 3 residues outside the read, so it is completed with the germline J gene. The chain combines TRBV18 with TRBJ2-3, with D maybe TRBD2 (6 bases). Looked up from germline, CDR1 is KGHSH and CDR2 is LQKENI. V was shortened by 1 base and J by 2 bases, with 13 bases between the two germline ends. CDR3 length equals 16 residues. The CDR3 DNA, read in part, is TGTGCCAGCTCACCACGACTAGTCCTCGCCACAGATACG. Translated: CASSPRLVLATDT. The CDR3 reads in full as CASSPRLVLATDTQYF.

Concerning this clone: The CDR3 end is not reached by the read, which stops 3 residues before it; the germline J gene fills it in. This chain uses TRBV30 with TRBJ2-2, with D perhaps matching TRBD2 (7 bases). This CDR3 contains 15 residues. Germline V lookup: CDR1 GTSNPN, CDR2 SVGIG (reference sequence). CDR3 protein: CAWSVRGAIAEKLFF. The CDR3 DNA, read in part, is TGTGCCTGGAGTGTACGGGGGGCTATTGCCGAAAAG.

With respect to this clone: Sequencing ends 3 residues short of the CDR3 end; the germline J gene provides the rest. Other DNA sequences in the sample encode the same CDR3. The gene calls are TRBV7-9 and TRBJ2-7; D might be TRBD2 (5 bases). The length of the CDR3 is 13 residues. CDR1 and CDR2 from the germline V gene are SEHNR and FQNEAQ (reference sequence). V dropped 5 bases and J dropped 3 bases, with 11 bases sitting between them. Partial CDR3 DNA: TGTGCCAGCAGCCTAGGAGGCGGCTACGAG. Amino acid sequence: CASSLGGGYE. The full-length CDR3 reads as CASSLGGGYEQYF.

About this clone: The sequence runs out 3 residues before the end of the CDR3; the remainder is reconstructed from the germline J gene. J is TRBJ1-1 and V is TRBV4-2; 7 bases are a match to TRBD1. CDR1 is LGHNA, CDR2 YNFKEQ, per germline. CDR3 length: 18 residues. V shed 2 bases, J shed 1 base, and the junction held 13 bases outside the gene matches. The CDR3 sequence is CASSQLTWTGRANTEAFF. The sequenced part of the CDR3 DNA is TGTGCCAGCAGCCAATTAACTTGGACAGGTAGGGCGAACACTGAA.

With respect to this clone: The CDR3 end falls 3 residues outside the read, so it is completed with the germline J gene. The chain couples TRBV7-3 to TRBJ1-6, with 7 bases aligning to TRBD1. This CDR3 contains 14 residues. Unmatched junction bases numbered 4, after V lost 5 bases and J lost 6 bases. CDR1 and CDR2 from the germline V gene are SGHTA and FQGTGA. The CDR3 is CASSLGTANSPLHF. The sequenced CDR3 bases are TGTGCCAGCAGCCTCGGGACAGCTAATTCACCC.

Note on this clone: The CDR3 is cut off 3 residues early in the read; its end comes from the germline J gene. This rearrangement joins TRBV10-2 to TRBJ2-1; the match to TRBD2 covers 7 bases. V lost 0 bases to trimming and J lost 6 bases; unmatched junction nucleotides: 5. CDR3 length equals 15 residues. CDR1 WSHSY and CDR2 SAAADI come from the germline V gene. The CDR3 sequence is CASSESGLVSNEQFF. The DNA read from the CDR3 is TGCGCCAGCAGTGAGTCTGGACTAGTTAGCAATGAG.